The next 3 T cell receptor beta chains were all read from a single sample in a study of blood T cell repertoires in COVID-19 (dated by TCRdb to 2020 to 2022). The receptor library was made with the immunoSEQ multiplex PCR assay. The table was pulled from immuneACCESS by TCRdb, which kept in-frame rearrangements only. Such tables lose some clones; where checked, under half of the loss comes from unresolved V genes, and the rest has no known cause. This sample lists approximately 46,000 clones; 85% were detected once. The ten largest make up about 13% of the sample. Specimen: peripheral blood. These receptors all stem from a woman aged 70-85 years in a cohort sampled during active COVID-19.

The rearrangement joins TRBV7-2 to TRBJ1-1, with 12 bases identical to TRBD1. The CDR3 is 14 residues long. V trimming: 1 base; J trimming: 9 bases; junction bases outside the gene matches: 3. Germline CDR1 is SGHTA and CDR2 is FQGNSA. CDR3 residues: CASSLVGTGGKAFF. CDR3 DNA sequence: TGTGCCAGCAGCTTAGTAGGGACAGGGGGCAAAGCTTTCTTT. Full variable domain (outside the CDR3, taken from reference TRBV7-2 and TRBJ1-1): GAGVSQSPSNKVTEKGKDVELRCDPISGHTALYWYRQSLGQGLEFLIYFQGNSAPDKSGLPSDRFSAERTGGSVSTLTIQRTQQEDSAVYLCASSLVGTGGKAFFGQGTRLTVV.

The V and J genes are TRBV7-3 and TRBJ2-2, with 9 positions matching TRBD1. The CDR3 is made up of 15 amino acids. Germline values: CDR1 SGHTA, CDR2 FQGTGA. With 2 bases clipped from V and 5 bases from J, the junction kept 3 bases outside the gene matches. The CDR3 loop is CASSLGTGWTGELFF. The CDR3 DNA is TGTGCCAGCAGCTTAGGGACAGGGTGGACCGGGGAGCTGTTTTTT.

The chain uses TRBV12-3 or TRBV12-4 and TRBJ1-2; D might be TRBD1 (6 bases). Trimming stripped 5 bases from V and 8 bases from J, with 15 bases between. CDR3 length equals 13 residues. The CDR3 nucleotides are TGTGCCAGCAGTCTACAACAGGGTGACGGCTACACCTTC. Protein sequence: CASSLQQGDGYTF.